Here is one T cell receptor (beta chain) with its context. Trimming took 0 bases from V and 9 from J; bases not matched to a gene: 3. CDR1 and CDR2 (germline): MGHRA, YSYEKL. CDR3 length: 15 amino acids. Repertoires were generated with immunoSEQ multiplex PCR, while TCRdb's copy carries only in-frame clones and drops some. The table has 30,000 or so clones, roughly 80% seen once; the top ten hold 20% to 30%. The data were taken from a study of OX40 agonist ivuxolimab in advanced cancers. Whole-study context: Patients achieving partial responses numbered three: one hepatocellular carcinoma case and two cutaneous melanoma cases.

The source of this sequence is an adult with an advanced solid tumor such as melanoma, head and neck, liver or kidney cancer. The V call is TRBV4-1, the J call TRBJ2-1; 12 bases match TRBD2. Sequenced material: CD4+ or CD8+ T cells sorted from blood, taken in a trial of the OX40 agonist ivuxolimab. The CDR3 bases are TGCGCCAGCAGCCAAGATGGACTAGCGGGAACTGAGCAGTTCTTC. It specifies CASSQDGLAGTEQFF.